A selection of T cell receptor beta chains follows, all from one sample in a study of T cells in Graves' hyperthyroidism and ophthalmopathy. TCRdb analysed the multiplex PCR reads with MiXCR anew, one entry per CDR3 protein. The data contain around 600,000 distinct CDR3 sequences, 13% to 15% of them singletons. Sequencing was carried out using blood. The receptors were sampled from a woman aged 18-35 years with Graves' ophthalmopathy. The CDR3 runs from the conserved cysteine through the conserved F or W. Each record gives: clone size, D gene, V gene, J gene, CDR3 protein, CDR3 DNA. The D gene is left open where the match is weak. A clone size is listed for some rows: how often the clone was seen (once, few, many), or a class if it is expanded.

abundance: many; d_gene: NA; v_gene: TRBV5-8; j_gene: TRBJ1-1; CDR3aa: CASSFTGSCCTEAFF; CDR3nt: TGTGCCAGCAGCTTCACAGGGAGTTGTTGCACTGAAGCTTTCTTT
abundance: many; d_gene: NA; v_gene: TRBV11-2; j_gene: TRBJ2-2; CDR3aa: CASTFWATGELFF; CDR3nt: TGTGCCAGCACCTTCTGGGCGACCGGGGAGCTGTTTTTT
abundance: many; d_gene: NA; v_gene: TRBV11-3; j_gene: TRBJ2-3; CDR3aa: CASSLINEWRGIPTDTQYF; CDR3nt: TGTGCCAGCAGCTTAATTAACGAGTGGAGGGGGATACCCACAGATACGCAGTATTTT
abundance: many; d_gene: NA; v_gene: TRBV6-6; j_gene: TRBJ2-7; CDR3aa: CASSYDMGAYEQYF; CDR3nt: TGTGCCAGCAGTTACGACATGGGGGCCTACGAGCAGTACTTC
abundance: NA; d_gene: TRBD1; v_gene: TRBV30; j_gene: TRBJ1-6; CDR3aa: CVLSRAGGLGNSPLHF; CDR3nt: TGTGTCTTATCGCGGGCAGGGGGCTTGGGAAATTCACCCCTCCACTTT
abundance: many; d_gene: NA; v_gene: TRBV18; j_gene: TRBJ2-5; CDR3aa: CASSPSAGDPVF; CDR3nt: TGTGCCAGCTCACCGTCCGCCGGGGACCCAGTCTTC
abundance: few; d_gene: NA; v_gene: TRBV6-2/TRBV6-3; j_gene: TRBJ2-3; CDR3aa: CASSYAGLSTDTQYF; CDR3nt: TGTGCCAGCAGTTACGCCGGACTCAGCACAGATACGCAGTATTTT
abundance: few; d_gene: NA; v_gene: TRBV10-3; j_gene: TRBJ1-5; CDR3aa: CAISESRGSDEPQHF; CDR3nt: TGTGCCATCAGTGAGTCACGGGGGTCCGATGAGCCCCAGCATTTT
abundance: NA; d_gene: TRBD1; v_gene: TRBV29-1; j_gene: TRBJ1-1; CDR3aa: CSGRDRGLGGAFF; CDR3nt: TGCAGCGGGCGCGACAGGGGGCTGGGTGGAGCTTTCTTT
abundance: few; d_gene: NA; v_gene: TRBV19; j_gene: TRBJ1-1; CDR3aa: CASTFRAVNTEAFF; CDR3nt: TGTGCCAGTACCTTCAGGGCAGTTAACACTGAAGCTTTCTTT
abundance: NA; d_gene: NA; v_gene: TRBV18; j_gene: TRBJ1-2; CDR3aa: CASSPPGTGSTYGYTF; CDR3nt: TGTGCCAGCTCACCACCGGGAACAGGGAGTACGTATGGCTACACCTTC
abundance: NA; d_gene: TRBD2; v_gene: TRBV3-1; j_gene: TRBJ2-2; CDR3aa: CASSRGTSIGGGELFF; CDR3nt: TGTGCCAGCAGCCGAGGGACTAGCATCGGCGGAGGGGAGCTGTTTTTT
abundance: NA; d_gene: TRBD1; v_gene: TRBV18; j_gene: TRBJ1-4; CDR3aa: CASSPIGQGAPMGEKLFF; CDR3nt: TGTGCCAGCTCACCGATCGGGCAGGGGGCCCCCATGGGTGAAAAACTGTTTTTT
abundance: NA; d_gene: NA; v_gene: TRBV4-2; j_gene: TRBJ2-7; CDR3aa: CASSQEGEPNYEQYF; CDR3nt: TGTGCCAGCAGCCAAGAGGGTGAGCCTAACTACGAGCAGTACTTC
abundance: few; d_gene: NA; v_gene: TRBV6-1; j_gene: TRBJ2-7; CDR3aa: CAAGRVPLEQYF; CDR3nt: TGTGCCGCGGGCAGGGTGCCCCTCGAGCAGTACTTC
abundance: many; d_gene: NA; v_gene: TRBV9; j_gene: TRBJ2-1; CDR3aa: CASSVETVYNEQFF; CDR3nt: TGTGCCAGCAGCGTAGAGACAGTTTACAATGAGCAGTTCTTC
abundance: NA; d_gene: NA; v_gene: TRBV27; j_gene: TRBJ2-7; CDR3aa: CASSSSGLGKKQYF; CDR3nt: NA
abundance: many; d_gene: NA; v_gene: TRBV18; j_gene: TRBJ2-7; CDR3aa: CASSYNIGRGEQYF; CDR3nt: TGTGCCAGCTCGTACAATATCGGGAGAGGCGAGCAGTACTTC
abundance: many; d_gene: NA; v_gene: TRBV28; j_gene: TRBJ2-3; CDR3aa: CASSLGYRRRIGDTQYF; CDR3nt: TGTGCCAGCAGTTTAGGTTACAGGAGAAGGATCGGGGATACGCAGTATTTT
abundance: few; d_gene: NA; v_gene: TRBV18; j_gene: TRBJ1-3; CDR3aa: CASSNQGVGNTIYF; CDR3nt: TGTGCCAGCTCGAACCAGGGCGTTGGAAACACCATATATTTT
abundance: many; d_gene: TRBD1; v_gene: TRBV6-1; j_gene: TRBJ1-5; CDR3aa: CASRLRTGHNQPQHF; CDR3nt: TGTGCCAGCAGGCTCCGGACAGGCCACAATCAGCCCCAGCATTTT
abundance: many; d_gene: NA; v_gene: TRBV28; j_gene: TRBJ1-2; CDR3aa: CASSLRQVYGYTF; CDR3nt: TGTGCCAGCAGTTTACGACAGGTCTATGGCTACACCTTC
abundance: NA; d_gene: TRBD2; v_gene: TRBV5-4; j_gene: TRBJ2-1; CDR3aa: CASSSRLAGEGYNEQFF; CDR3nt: TGTGCCAGCAGCTCCCGACTAGCGGGAGAGGGGTACAATGAGCAGTTCTTC
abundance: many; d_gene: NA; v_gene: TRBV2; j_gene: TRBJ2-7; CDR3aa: CASSPRLEDYEQYF; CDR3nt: TGTGCCAGCAGTCCCCGACTAGAGGACTACGAGCAGTACTTC
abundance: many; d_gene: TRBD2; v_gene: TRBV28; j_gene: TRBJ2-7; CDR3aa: CASSPGASGIYEQYF; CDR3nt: TGTGCCAGCAGCCCAGGGGCTAGCGGGATCTACGAGCAGTACTTC
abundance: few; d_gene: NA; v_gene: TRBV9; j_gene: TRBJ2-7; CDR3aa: CASSADDTRLLDEQYF; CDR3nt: TGTGCCAGCAGCGCCGACGACACACGGCTGTTGGACGAGCAGTACTTC
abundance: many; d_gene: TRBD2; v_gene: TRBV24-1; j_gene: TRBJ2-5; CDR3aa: CATSDPRLAVETQYF; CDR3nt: TGTGCCACCAGTGACCCAAGACTAGCAGTGGAGACCCAGTACTTC
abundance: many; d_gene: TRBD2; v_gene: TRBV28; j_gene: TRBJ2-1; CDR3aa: CASRSFSGRKYNEQFF; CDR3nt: TGTGCCAGCAGATCGTTCAGCGGGAGGAAGTACAATGAGCAGTTCTTC
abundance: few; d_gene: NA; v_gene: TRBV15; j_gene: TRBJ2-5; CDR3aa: CATSREPRGVETQYF; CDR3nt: TGTGCCACCAGCAGAGAACCCAGGGGTGTGGAGACCCAGTACTTC
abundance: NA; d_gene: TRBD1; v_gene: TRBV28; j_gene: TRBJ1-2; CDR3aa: CASSSGQGALYYGYTF; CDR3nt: TGTGCCAGCAGTTCAGGACAGGGGGCGCTTTACTATGGCTACACCTTC
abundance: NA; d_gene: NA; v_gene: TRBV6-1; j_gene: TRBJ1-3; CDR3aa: CASIDSSGNTIYF; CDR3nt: TGTGCCAGCATAGACTCATCTGGAAACACCATATATTTT
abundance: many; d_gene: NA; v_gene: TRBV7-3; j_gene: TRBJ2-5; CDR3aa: CASSLAPPPEETQYF; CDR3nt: TGTGCCAGCAGCTTAGCCCCTCCACCCGAAGAGACCCAGTACTTC
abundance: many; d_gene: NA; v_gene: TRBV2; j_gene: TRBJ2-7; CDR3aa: CASRAWEQYF; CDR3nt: TGTGCCAGCAGGGCATGGGAGCAGTACTTC
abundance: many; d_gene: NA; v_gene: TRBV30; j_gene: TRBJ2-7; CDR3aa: CAWSSASYHEQYF; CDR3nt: TGTGCCTGGAGTTCGGCTAGCTACCACGAGCAGTACTTC
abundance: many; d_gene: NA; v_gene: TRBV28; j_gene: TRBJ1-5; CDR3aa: CASSALAGVSNQPQHF; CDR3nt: TGTGCCAGCAGTGCCCTGGCAGGGGTGAGCAATCAGCCCCAGCATTTT